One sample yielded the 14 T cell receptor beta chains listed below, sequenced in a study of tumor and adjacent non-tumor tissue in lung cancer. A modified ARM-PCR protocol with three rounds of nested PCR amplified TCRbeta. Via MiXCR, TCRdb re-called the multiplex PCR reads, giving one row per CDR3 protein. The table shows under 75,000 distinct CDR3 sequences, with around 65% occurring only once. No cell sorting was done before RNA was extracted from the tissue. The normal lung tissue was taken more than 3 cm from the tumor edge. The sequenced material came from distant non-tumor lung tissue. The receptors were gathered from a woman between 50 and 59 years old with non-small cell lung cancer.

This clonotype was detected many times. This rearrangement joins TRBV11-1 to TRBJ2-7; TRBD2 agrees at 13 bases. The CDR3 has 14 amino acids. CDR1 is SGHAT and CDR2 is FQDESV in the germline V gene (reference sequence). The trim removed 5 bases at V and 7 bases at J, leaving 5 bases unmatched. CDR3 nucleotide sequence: TGTGCCAGCAGCCGGACTAGCGGGAGTGGTGAGCAGTACTTC. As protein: CASSRTSGSGEQYF.

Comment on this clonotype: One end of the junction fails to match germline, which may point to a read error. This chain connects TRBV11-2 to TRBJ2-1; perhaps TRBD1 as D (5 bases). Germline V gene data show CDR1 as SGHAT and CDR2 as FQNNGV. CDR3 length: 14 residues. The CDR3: CASSLNQGTNERFF. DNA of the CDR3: TGTGCCAGCAGCCTTAATCAGGGAACGAATGAGCGGTTCTTC.

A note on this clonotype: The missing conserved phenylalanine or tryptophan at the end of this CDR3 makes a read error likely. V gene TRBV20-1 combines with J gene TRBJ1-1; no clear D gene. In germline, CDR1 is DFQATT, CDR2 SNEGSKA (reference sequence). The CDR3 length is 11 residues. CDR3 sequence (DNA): TGCAGGGCTAGTCGGGAGACTGAAGCTTTCTAT. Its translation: CRASRETEAFY.

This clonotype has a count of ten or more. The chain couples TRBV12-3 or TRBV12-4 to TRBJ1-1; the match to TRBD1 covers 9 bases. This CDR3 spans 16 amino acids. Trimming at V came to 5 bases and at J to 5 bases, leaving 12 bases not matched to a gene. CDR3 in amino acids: CASSLGQGRPWTEAFF. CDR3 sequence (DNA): TGTGCCAGCAGTCTGGGACAGGGCAGACCATGGACTGAAGCTTTCTTT.

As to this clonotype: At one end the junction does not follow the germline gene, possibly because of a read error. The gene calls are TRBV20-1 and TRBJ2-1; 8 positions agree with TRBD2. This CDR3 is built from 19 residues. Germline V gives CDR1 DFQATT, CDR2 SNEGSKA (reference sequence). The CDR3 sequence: CSAREQGLRAGVACNEQFF. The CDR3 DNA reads TGCAGTGCTAGAGAGCAAGGTCTTCGAGCGGGAGTAGCATGCAATGAACAGTTCTTC.

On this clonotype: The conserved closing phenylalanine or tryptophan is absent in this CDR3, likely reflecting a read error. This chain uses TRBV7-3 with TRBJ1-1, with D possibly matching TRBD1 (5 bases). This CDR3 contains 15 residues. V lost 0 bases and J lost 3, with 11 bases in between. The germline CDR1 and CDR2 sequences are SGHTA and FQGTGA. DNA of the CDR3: TGTGCCAGCAGCTTAACTGGTGACAGCTACACTGAAGCTTTCTTA. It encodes CASSLTGDSYTEAFL.

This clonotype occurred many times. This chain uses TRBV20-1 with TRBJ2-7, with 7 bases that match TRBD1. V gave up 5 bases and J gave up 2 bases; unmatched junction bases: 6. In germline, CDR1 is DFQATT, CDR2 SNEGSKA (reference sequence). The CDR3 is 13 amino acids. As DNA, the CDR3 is TGCAGTGCTTTTCCGGGACAGCCCTACGAGCAGTACTTC. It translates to CSAFPGQPYEQYF.

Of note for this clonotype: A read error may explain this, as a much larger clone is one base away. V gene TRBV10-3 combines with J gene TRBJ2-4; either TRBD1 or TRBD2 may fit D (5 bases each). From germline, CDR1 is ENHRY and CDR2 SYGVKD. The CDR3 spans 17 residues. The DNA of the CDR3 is TGTGTCATCAGTGAGTCTGAACTAGGGGTTGCCAAAAACATTCAGTACTTC. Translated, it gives CVISESELGVAKNIQYF.

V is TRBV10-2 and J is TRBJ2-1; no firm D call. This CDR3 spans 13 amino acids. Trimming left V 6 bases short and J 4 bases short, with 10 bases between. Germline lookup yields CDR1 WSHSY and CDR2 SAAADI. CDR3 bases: TGCGCCAGCAGACAAGGGATGTACAATGAGCAGTTCTTC. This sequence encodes CASRQGMYNEQFF.

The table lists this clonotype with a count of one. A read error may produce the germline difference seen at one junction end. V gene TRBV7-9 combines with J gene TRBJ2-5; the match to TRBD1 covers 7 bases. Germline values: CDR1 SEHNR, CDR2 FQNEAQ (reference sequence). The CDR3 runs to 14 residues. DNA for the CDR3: TGTGCCAACAGCTTACAACAGGGGAGCGAGACCCAGTACTTC. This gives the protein CANSLQQGSETQYF. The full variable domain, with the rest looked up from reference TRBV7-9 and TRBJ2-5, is DTGVSQNPRHKITKRGQNVTFRCDPISEHNRLYWYRQTLGQGPEFLTYFQNEAQLEKSRLLSDRFSAERPKGSFSTLEIQRTEQGDSAMYLCANSLQQGSETQYFGPGTRLLVL.

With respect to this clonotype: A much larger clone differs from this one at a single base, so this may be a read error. The CDR3 loop reads CASSLSHLRENTGELFF. DNA of the CDR3: TGCGCCAGCAGCTTGTCGCACCTCAGAGAAAACACCGGGGAGCTGTTTTTT. This rearrangement joins TRBV5-1 to TRBJ2-2; D is unclear. Germline V gene data show CDR1 as SGHRS and CDR2 as YFSETQ. This CDR3 has 17 amino acids. V gave up 1 base and J gave up 2 bases, with 15 bases separating them.

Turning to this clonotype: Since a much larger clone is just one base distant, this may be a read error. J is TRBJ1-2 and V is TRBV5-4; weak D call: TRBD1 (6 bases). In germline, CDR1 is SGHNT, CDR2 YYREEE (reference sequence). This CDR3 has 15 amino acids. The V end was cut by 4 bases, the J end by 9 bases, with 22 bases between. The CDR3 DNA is TGTGCCAGCAGCGAATGGACAGTTCTGTCAGGTAGCTACACCTTC. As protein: CASSEWTVLSGSYTF.

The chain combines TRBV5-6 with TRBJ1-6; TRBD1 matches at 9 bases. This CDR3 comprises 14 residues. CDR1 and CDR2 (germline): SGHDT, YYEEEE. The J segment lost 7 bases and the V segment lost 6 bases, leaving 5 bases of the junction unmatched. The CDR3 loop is CASNSDRGNSPLHF. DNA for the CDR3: TGTGCCAGCAACTCGGACAGGGGAAATTCACCCCTCCACTTT.

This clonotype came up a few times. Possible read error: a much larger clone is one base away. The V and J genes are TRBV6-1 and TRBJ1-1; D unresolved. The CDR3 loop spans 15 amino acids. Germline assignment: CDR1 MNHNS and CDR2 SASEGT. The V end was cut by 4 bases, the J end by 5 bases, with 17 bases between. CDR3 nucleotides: TGTGCCAGCAGTGGACTGACGGGCCTGGGTACTGAAGCTTTCTTT. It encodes CASSGLTGLGTEAFF.